This T cell receptor beta chain was identified in a study of blood T cell repertoires in COVID-19. Study overall: The origin of the acute and convalescent COVID-19 samples was the United States, Italy and Spain.

Measured with immunoSEQ multiplex PCR; TCRdb has only the in-frame clones, and not every one. Of about 270,000 clones in the sample, more than 70% were seen once. V was pared by 0 bases and J by 7 bases, with 16 bases between. The germline V gene has CDR1 GTSNPN and CDR2 SVGIG (reference sequence). The CDR3 runs to 15 residues. The count of this clone is one. Adults between about 18 and 95 years of age took part from some 25 US areas. This chain joins TRBV30 and TRBJ1-5; tentative D call: TRBD1 (5 bases). Source material: PBMCs or T cells enriched from blood (not recorded which). This sequence originates from a woman aged 60-75 years in a cohort exposed to, infected with or recovered from COVID-19 (not recorded which). The CDR3 reads CAWSVGAGSGQPQHF. The CDR3 coding sequence is TGTGCCTGGAGTGTAGGGGCAGGGTCCGGGCAGCCCCAGCATTTT.